This TCR beta chain was found in a study of blood T cell repertoires in COVID-19 (dated by TCRdb to 2020 to 2022). In the study overall: Samples from collaborators originated in the United States, Italy and Spain and spanned both the acute and convalescent phases of COVID-19. The prospective study material was composed of cDNA or gDNA derived from T cells, B-cell-depleted T cells, or PBMCs. Deeply sampled blood TCRbeta repertoires from subjects exposed to, actively infected with, or recovered from COVID-19 were included in the dataset. The repertoires were made available in a free public database intended to serve as a resource for research on the immune response to SARS-CoV-2. The samples were drawn from two sources: the first 160 participants of the ongoing ImmuneRACE study, and 950 to 1,500 subjects contributed by 6 global collaborators. The sample metadata nearly always contained a de-identified subject ID, COVID-19 status, age in years and sex. HLA class I and class II types, where available, came from metadata supplied by the sample provider rather than from assay-based typing. Here is what the overall study found, with its caveats: The quantity of clinical and demographic metadata differed by source and by participant and was supplied without curation.

Points on this clone: The clone's antigen remains unknown. No qualities accompany the bases; no much larger clone lies one base away.

Whole blood was collected in K2EDTA tubes by collaborating institutions according to the institutions' own protocols. Collaborator samples were shipped for TCRbeta analysis as frozen whole blood, isolated PBMCs, or DNA extracted from either sample type. The junction shows trimming of 2 bases on V and 5 bases on J, and the gene matches do not reach 9 bases of it. Including the terminal cysteine and phenylalanine, the CDR3 comprises 15 residues. This entry keeps only the CDR3 DNA: 45 bases, framed from base 1. CDR1 SGHDT and CDR2 YYEEEE were looked up in the germline V gene. TCRbeta CDR3 regions were amplified from genomic DNA by means of the immunoSEQ Assay, a bias-controlled multiplex PCR. The original pipeline was this. The number of nucleated cells in each sample was estimated from the amplification of reference gene primers within the assay. To quantify the absolute abundance of each unique TCRbeta CDR3 rearrangement, sequence reads were collapsed and filtered. For each sample, productive Simpson clonality was calculated as the square root of Simpson's diversity index over productive rearrangements. TCRdb took this table from immuneACCESS and kept in-frame rearrangements with V and J called. Such tables lack part of the clones; where checked against another copy, unresolved V genes explain under half of the gap, and the rest is unexplained. Clone size and the V and J calls come from that table; the DNA yielded D and trimming. This sample gives about 160,000 clones in total; more than 75% of them show up just once. Under 7.5% of the sample lies in the top ten.

Input material: peripheral blood. This receptor chain uses TRBV5-6 and TRBJ2-5, with 7 bases in between that match TRBD1. The TCR originated in a man aged 80 or over with acute or convalescent COVID-19. The encoded CDR3 is CASSFYTGDSETQYF. The sequenced DNA: TGTGCCAGCAGCTTCTACACAGGGGATTCGGAGACCCAGTACTTC.